Presented here are 24 T cell receptor beta chains from one specimen sequenced in a study of vaccination and CD4 T cells after COVID-19 (dated by TCRdb to 2021 to 2024). The protocol used for the library was PCR. The instrument given in TCRdb is Illumina iSeq 100. At the Johns Hopkins FTIC core, DNA from the cultured CD4+ T cells underwent TCR sequencing with the Oncomine TCR Beta short-read assay. TCRdb trimmed the raw reads at Q25, called clones with MiXCR and kept productive beta chains. Every entry covers one CDR3 protein and lists the most common genes and DNA from its rows. This sample is represented by some 16,000 distinct CDR3 sequences; around 40% of them were singletons. 3.7% of the sample lies in the top ten. This specimen's treatment or condition label, interpreted: roughly 10-day PBMC culture with coronavirus spike peptide pools or control peptides (ViraFEST assay). No antigen has been assigned to these receptors.

Sequenced sample: CD4+ T cells from blood, cultured in vitro. These receptor sequences come from a human donor who had recovered from COVID-19.

The chain carries TRBV12-3 or TRBV12-4 and TRBJ1-1; TRBD1 agrees at 10 bases. The V gene end was trimmed by 5 bases and the J gene end by 3 bases; junction bases not matched to a gene: 9. The CDR3 runs 16 residues. CDR3 DNA sequence: TGTGCCAGCAGTGCAACCCTAGGGACAGGGGACACTGAAGCTTTCTTT. As protein: CASSATLGTGDTEAFF.

This clonotype was counted between two and nine times. The chain joins TRBV12-3 or TRBV12-4 to TRBJ2-2; D remains ambiguous. This CDR3 spans 14 amino acids. V dropped 6 bases and J dropped 2 bases, with 10 bases sitting between them. Here the CDR3 DNA reads TGTGCCAGCAGCTATGCGGTTAACACCGGGGAGCTGTTTTTT. It encodes CASSYAVNTGELFF.

In its sample, this clonotype was seen a few times. This chain joins TRBV7-9 and TRBJ2-2, with D unresolved. Per germline, CDR1 SEHNR and CDR2 FQNEAQ (reference sequence). Trimming pared 5 bases from V and 2 bases from J, leaving 6 bases between. The CDR3 consists of 13 residues. The DNA for the CDR3 is TGTGCCAGCAGCGAGGTTAACACCGGGGAGCTGTTTTTT. Translating it yields CASSEVNTGELFF. Supplemented by reference TRBV7-9 and TRBJ2-2, the full variable domain reads DTGVSQNPRHKITKRGQNVTFRCDPISEHNRLYWYRQTLGQGPEFLTYFQNEAQLEKSRLLSDRFSAERPKGSFSTLEIQRTEQGDSAMYLCASSEVNTGELFFGEGSRLTVL.

This clonotype was found a few times. J is TRBJ1-2 and V is TRBV7-2; 8 bases map to TRBD1. Germline V gene data show CDR1 as SGHTA and CDR2 as FQGNSA. The CDR3 is made up of 13 amino acids. V trimming: 3 bases; J trimming: 5 bases; junction bases outside the gene matches: 2. Here the CDR3 reads CASSLDRVYGYTF. As DNA, the CDR3 is TGTGCCAGCAGCTTGGACAGGGTTTATGGCTACACCTTC.

DNA for the CDR3: TGTGCCAGCAGTCCCGCCAACAGGGGGTCCTACGAGCAGTACTTC. Translating gives CASSPANRGSYEQYF. This chain uses TRBV25-1 with TRBJ2-7; 8 bases map to TRBD1. Germline lookup yields CDR1 MGHDK and CDR2 SYGVNS. V was pared by 5 bases and J by 1 base, with 7 bases of the junction left unmatched. CDR3 length: 15 residues.

There are a few counts of this clonotype. The chain carries TRBV20-1 and TRBJ2-7; maybe TRBD1 (6 bases). The CDR3 sequence is 13 residues long. V was shortened by 2 bases and J by 2 bases, with 10 bases between the two germline ends. Germline-derived CDR1 and CDR2 are DFQATT and SNEGSKA (reference sequence). For the CDR3, the DNA is TGCAGTGCTAGAAGCCAGGGGACCTACGAGCAGTACTTC. Translating it yields CSARSQGTYEQYF.

Remarks on this clonotype: One junction end disagrees with the germline gene, perhaps due to a read error. The rearrangement links TRBV20-1 to TRBJ2-5; TRBD2 might be the D (5 bases). CDR1 is DFQATT, CDR2 SNEGSKA, per germline (reference sequence). This CDR3 is built from 13 residues. This CDR3 reads CNASSGNQETQYF. CDR3 sequence (DNA): TGCAATGCTAGTTCCGGGAACCAAGAGACCCAGTACTTC.

The chain combines TRBV27 with TRBJ1-2; a possible D gene is TRBD1 (6 bases). Trimming pared 0 bases from V and 3 bases from J, leaving 11 bases between. This CDR3 contains 15 residues. Germline lookup yields CDR1 MNHEY and CDR2 SMNVEV (reference sequence). In DNA, the CDR3 is TGTGCCAGCAGTTTATCCGGGAACAGGGACTATGGCTACACCTTC. Amino acid sequence: CASSLSGNRDYGYTF.

The gene calls are TRBV7-9 and TRBJ1-1; D unclear. The germline V and J ends were trimmed by 3 bases and 4 bases, with 6 bases remaining between them. CDR3 length equals 12 residues. Per the germline V gene, CDR1 is SEHNR and CDR2 is FQNEAQ (reference sequence). In DNA form, the CDR3 reads TGTGCCAGCAGCTTTGCCGGCACTGAAGCTTTCTTT. Residues: CASSFAGTEAFF.

The chain uses TRBV2 and TRBJ1-1, with 7 bases identical to TRBD1. The CDR3 contains 13 residues. Germline V CDR1 and CDR2: SNHLY, FYNNEI. V trimming: 3 bases; J trimming: 11 bases; junction bases outside the gene matches: 9. CDR3 in amino acids: CASSETGHHFAFF. The CDR3 DNA reads as TGTGCCAGCAGTGAGACAGGGCACCATTTTGCTTTCTTT.

This clonotype showed up just a few times. Here the CDR3 DNA reads TGTGCCAGTAGATCTAGCGGGAGCACAGATACGCAGTATTTT. It encodes CASRSSGSTDTQYF. This sequence joins TRBV19 and TRBJ2-3, with TRBD2 matching over 8 bases. The germline gives CDR1 LNHDA, CDR2 SQIVND (reference sequence). Unmatched junction bases numbered 2, after V lost 6 bases and J lost 0 bases. The CDR3 has 14 amino acids. Drawing the rest from reference TRBV19 and TRBJ2-3, the complete variable domain is DGGITQSPKYLFRKEGQNVTLSCEQNLNHDAMYWYRQDPGQGLRLIYYSQIVNDFQKGDIAEGYSVSREKKESFPLTVTSAQKNPTAFYLCASRSSGSTDTQYFGPGTRLTVL.

The chain uses TRBV2 and TRBJ2-1; D not certain. The germline gives CDR1 SNHLY, CDR2 FYNNEI. V was pared by 5 bases and J by 3 bases, with 14 bases between. The CDR3 is made up of 15 amino acids. In DNA form, the CDR3 reads TGTGCCAGCAGTCCGCGACTTGTCCTCTACAATGAGCAGTTCTTC. It is translated as CASSPRLVLYNEQFF.

In regard to this clonotype: One end of the junction fails to match germline, which may point to a read error. CDR3 coding DNA: TGTGCTAGCAGCTTAGATCTGAACACAGATACGCAGTATTTT. Amino acid sequence: CASSLDLNTDTQYF. The V and J genes are TRBV7-7 and TRBJ2-3; D remains ambiguous. This CDR3 spans 14 amino acids. CDR1 SSHAT and CDR2 FNYEAQ come from the germline V gene (reference sequence).

This clonotype was detected only a few times. The genes are TRBV11-2 and TRBJ2-1; 11 bases align to TRBD2. Germline values: CDR1 SGHAT, CDR2 FQNNGV. The CDR3 runs to 13 residues. V was clipped by 1 base and J by 15 bases; unmatched bases: 5. CDR3 residues: CASSLGLAGGTFF. CDR3 sequence (DNA): TGTGCCAGCAGCTTAGGCCTAGCGGGAGGTACGTTCTTC. Combining the CDR3 with reference TRBV11-2 and TRBJ2-1 gives the whole variable domain EAGVAQSPRYKIIEKRQSVAFWCNPISGHATLYWYQQILGQGPKLLIQFQNNGVVDDSQLPKDRFSAERLKGVDSTLKIQPAKLEDSAVYLCASSLGLAGGTFFGPGTRLTVL.

This sequence joins TRBV2 and TRBJ2-5; TRBD1 is a possible D gene (6 bases). The CDR3 extends over 14 amino acids. V was trimmed by 7 bases and J by 5 bases, leaving 17 bases between them. Germline V lookup: CDR1 SNHLY, CDR2 FYNNEI. The CDR3 DNA reads TGTGCCAGCACCTTAGGGCAGGGGATGGAGACCCAGTACTTC. This codes for CASTLGQGMETQYF.

This clonotype has just a few counts. V gene TRBV20-1 combines with J gene TRBJ2-1; 7 bases agree with TRBD2. The CDR3 has 16 residues. The germline CDR1 and CDR2 sequences are DFQATT and SNEGSKA (reference sequence). V dropped 6 bases and J dropped 0; count of bases not matched to a gene: 11. The CDR3 here is CSANPGGHTSYNEQFF. CDR3 nucleotides: TGCAGTGCGAACCCGGGAGGACACACCTCCTACAATGAGCAGTTCTTC.

The J gene is TRBJ2-1, the V gene TRBV28; D remains unclear. Trimming cost V 2 bases and J 12 bases, with 8 bases left between them. Germline CDR1 reads MDHEN; CDR2 reads SYDVKM. This CDR3 has 11 residues. Here the CDR3 reads CASSLRSLQFF. In DNA, the CDR3 is TGTGCCAGCAGTTTAAGGTCTCTGCAGTTCTTC.

The rearrangement links TRBV7-3 to TRBJ2-1; the match to TRBD2 covers 12 bases. The trim removed 2 bases at V and 5 bases at J, leaving 19 bases unmatched. The CDR3 consists of 21 residues. CDR1 SGHTA and CDR2 FQGTGA come from the germline V gene. In nucleotides, the CDR3 is TGTGCCAGCAGCTTATTGCCGACTAGCGGGAGATCAGGACGTCCCCACAATGAGCAGTTCTTC. Residues: CASSLLPTSGRSGRPHNEQFF.

The V gene is TRBV10-3, the J gene TRBJ2-2; either TRBD1 or TRBD2 may supply D (7 bases each). This CDR3 spans 15 amino acids. Germline CDR1 ENHRY, CDR2 SYGVKD. Trimming removed 8 bases at V and 5 bases at J, with 18 bases between. CDR3 residues: CAIGENRGGTGELFF. Here the CDR3 DNA reads TGTGCCATCGGGGAAAACAGGGGAGGGACCGGGGAGCTGTTTTTT.

The genes are TRBV6-1 and TRBJ1-6; D ambiguous. Germline V gene lookup returns CDR1 MNHNS and CDR2 SASEGT. Trimming removed 5 bases at V and 0 bases at J, with 8 bases between. This CDR3 spans 15 amino acids. The CDR3 sequence: CASSPLFSYNSPLHF. The CDR3 DNA reads as TGTGCCAGCAGTCCGCTTTTCTCCTATAATTCACCCCTCCACTTT.

This chain connects TRBV5-1 to TRBJ2-5; 7 bases agree with TRBD1. The CDR3 runs 14 residues. With 2 bases clipped from V and 3 bases from J, the junction kept 4 bases outside the gene matches. CDR1 is SGHRS and CDR2 is YFSETQ in the germline V gene. This CDR3 is CASSFQGQKETQYF. The CDR3 DNA sequence: TGCGCCAGCAGCTTTCAGGGACAGAAAGAGACCCAGTACTTC.

J is TRBJ2-1 and V is TRBV12-3 or TRBV12-4, with 7 bases fitting TRBD2. V was clipped by 0 bases and J by 8 bases; unmatched bases: 7. The CDR3 spans 15 residues. The CDR3 reads CASSLAWEGLDEQFF. CDR3 coding DNA: TGTGCCAGCAGTTTAGCGTGGGAGGGCCTCGATGAGCAGTTCTTC.

The table lists this clonotype with a few counts. The J gene is TRBJ2-5, the V gene TRBV27; no clear D gene. Germline CDR1 is MNHEY and CDR2 is SMNVEV (reference sequence). The CDR3 is 13 residues long. Trimming shortened V by 3 bases and J by 5 bases, and 10 bases separated the two germline ends. The CDR3 region has the DNA TGTGCCAGCAGTTTTCGTTTACGGGAGACCCAGTACTTC. Its protein is CASSFRLRETQYF.

V gene TRBV6-1 combines with J gene TRBJ2-2; D not certain. The CDR3 contains 12 residues. The germline V and J ends were trimmed by 4 bases and 5 bases, with 5 bases remaining between them. Germline assignment: CDR1 MNHNS and CDR2 SASEGT. This CDR3 is CASSGPTGELFF. Written as DNA, the CDR3 is TGTGCCAGCAGTGGACCTACCGGGGAGCTGTTTTTT.